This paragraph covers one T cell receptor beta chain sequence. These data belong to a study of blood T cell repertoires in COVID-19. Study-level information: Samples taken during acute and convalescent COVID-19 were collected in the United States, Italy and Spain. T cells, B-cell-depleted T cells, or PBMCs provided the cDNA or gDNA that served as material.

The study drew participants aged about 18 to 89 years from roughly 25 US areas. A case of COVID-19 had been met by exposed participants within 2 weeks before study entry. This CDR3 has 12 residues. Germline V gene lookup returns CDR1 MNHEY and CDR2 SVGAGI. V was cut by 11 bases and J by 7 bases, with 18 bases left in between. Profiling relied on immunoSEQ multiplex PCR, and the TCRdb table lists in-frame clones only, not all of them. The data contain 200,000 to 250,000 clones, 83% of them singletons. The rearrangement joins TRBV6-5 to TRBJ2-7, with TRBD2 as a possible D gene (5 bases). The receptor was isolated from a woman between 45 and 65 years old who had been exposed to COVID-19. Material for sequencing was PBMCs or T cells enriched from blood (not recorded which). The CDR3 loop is CAGGFPSGEQYF. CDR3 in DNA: TGTGCCGGCGGTTTCCCTTCGGGGGAGCAGTACTTC.